This T cell receptor beta chain derives from a study of T cells expressing NK-cell markers. Across the whole study: Source material for TCR beta repertoires consisted of sorted CD3+CD56+NKG2C+, CD3+CD56+NKG2C- and CD3+CD56-NKG2C+ T cells. Whole-study findings and limits: Five to seven of the donors carried dominant NKG2C+ clonotypes that took up roughly 1.0-8% of their CD8+ T cells. It remained uncertain whether the expanded NKG2C+ T cell clones were specific for HCMV antigens.

CDR1 and CDR2 (germline): LGHDT, YNNKEL (reference sequence). The CDR3 covers 15 residues. TCRdb reprocessed the 5' RACE reads and reports one entry per CDR3 protein, with no DNA. This listing includes 150,000 to 200,000 distinct CDR3 sequences. In regard to this clonotype: The target antigen is unknown.

The sample was blood T cells: a sorted CD56 or NKG2C T cell subset, CD4+ or CD8+ T cells, or bulk PBMC T cells (not recorded which). The rearrangement links TRBV3-1 to TRBJ2-3; without DNA, the TCRdb call of TRBD1 cannot be checked. This TCR was sampled from a man aged 18 to 69 in good health. CDR3 residues: CASSPTTPDTDTQYF.